Listed below are T cell receptor beta chains from one sample, sequenced in a study of blood T cell repertoires in COVID-19. The assay was immunoSEQ multiplex PCR, and TCRdb's table has in-frame clones only and misses some. The repertoire holds 200,000 to 250,000 clones, with around 84% as singletons. The sample consisted of PBMCs or T cells enriched from blood (not recorded which). The origin of the receptors is a man aged 25-40 years with acute COVID-19. Each CDR3 is given with its conserved first and last residue. Fields, in order: V gene, clone size, D gene, J gene, CDR3 DNA, CDR3 protein. The D gene is left open where the match is weak. The size entry is marked missing in some rows and otherwise reads once, few, many or a size class.

>TRBV10-2|-|-|TRBJ2-1
TGCGCCAGCAGTGTCAGGGATGAGCAGTTCTTC
CASSVRDEQFF
>TRBV5-5|-|TRBD1|TRBJ1-3
TGTGCCAGCAGCTTGGGGACAGGGGGCGGAAACACCATATATTTT
CASSLGTGGGNTIYF
>TRBV9|-|-|TRBJ2-7
TGTGCCAGCAGCGTAGGGACAGCCTCCTACGAGCAGTACTTC
CASSVGTASYEQYF
>TRBV7-6|-|-|TRBJ2-7
TGTGCCAGCAGCCCCCGATCGGGGGAGCAGCAGTACTTC
CASSPRSGEQQYF
>TRBV6-4|-|-|TRBJ1-2
TGTGCCAGCAGATCCGGAGGCGGCTACACCTTC
CASRSGGGYTF
>TRBV6-4|-|-|TRBJ1-1
TGTGCCAGCAGATCAGGGGTGCGAACTGAAGCTTTCTTT
CASRSGVRTEAFF
>TRBV6-1|-|TRBD2|TRBJ2-7
TGTGCCAGCAGTGCGGTCGGGACTAGCGGGGGGTCCGACGAGCAGTACTTC
CASSAVGTSGGSDEQYF
>TRBV5-1|few|-|TRBJ1-6
TGCGCCAGCAGCTTGGATGGGGACACTAATTCACCCCTCCACTTT
CASSLDGDTNSPLHF
>TRBV6-5|few|-|TRBJ1-1
TGTGCCAGCAGGGGGGGAGTCAGCCTGAACACTGAAGCTTTCTTT
CASRGGVSLNTEAFF
>TRBV6-5|-|TRBD1|TRBJ2-1
TGTGCCAGCAGGAGAGGACAGGGGGCAGGCAATGAGCAGTTCTTC
CASRRGQGAGNEQFF
>TRBV27|-|TRBD1|TRBJ1-5
TGTGCCAGCCGAAAGGGACAGGGAAGCAATCAGCCCCAGCATTTT
CASRKGQGSNQPQHF
>TRBV6-5|once|-|TRBJ1-1
TGTGCCAGCATTAATCAGGGACTCATTCCCTTATTT
CASINQGLIPLF
>TRBV19|-|TRBD1|TRBJ1-1
TGTGCCAGTAGAGGACAGGACCGCTCAGCAATTGAAGCTTTCTTT
CASRGQDRSAIEAFF
>TRBV2|-|TRBD1|TRBJ2-7
TGTGCCAGCCGATCCCCTTCCGGGACAGGGCCCTCCGCTGGGGAGCAGTACTTC
CASRSPSGTGPSAGEQYF
>TRBV9|-|-|TRBJ1-1
TGTGCCAGCAGCCCCCTAGGACAGTTGAACACTGAAGCTTTCTTT
CASSPLGQLNTEAFF
>TRBV2|-|TRBD1|TRBJ2-7
TGTGCCAGCAGTCCGGGACAGGGCTATGGCGAGCAGTACTTC
CASSPGQGYGEQYF
>TRBV5-4|-|TRBD1|TRBJ1-4
TGTGCCAGCAGCTTCAGGGGGTGGGAAGAAGAAAAACTGTTTTTT
CASSFRGWEEEKLFF
>TRBV2|-|-|TRBJ1-4
TGTGCCAGCAGTGAACAGGGGACTAATGGGTTTTTT
CASSEQGTNGFF
>TRBV7-6|-|-|TRBJ2-1
TGTGCCAGCAGCTTAGCGTGGGGCCAGGACAGCGAGCAGTTCTTC
CASSLAWGQDSEQFF
>TRBV5-1|-|TRBD1|TRBJ1-1
TGCGCCAGCAGCTTGGATAGGGGACAGGCCCCTGAAGCTTTCTTT
CASSLDRGQAPEAFF
>TRBV10-2|-|-|TRBJ1-1
TGCGCCAGCAGTGTCTCGCGGTTCACTGAAGCTTTCTTT
CASSVSRFTEAFF
>TRBV10-3|-|-|TRBJ1-5
TGTGCCACCGGGGGACTGGATAGCAATCAGCCCCAGCATTTT
CATGGLDSNQPQHF
>TRBV29-1|-|-|TRBJ1-5
TGCAGCGTTACGGACAGTTCCTTAGCCCAGCATTTT
CSVTDSSLAQHF
>TRBV2|once|-|TRBJ2-7
TGTGCCAGCAGTGTAGGGGGTAAAGTCTACGAGCAGTACTTC
CASSVGGKVYEQYF
>TRBV30|-|-|TRBJ2-2
TGTGCCTGGAGGTCGGGACTCCGAGGGGCCGGGGAGCTGTTTTTT
CAWRSGLRGAGELFF
>TRBV19|-|-|TRBJ2-4
TGTGCCAGTAGTTTCACAGGGCTTACCCTAGCCAAAAACATTCAGTACTTC
CASSFTGLTLAKNIQYF
>TRBV9|-|-|TRBJ1-1
TGTGCCAGCAGCGTAGTGTCCCGGGGGGAGGGTGAAGCTTTCTTT
CASSVVSRGEGEAFF
>TRBV5-1|-|-|TRBJ1-5
TGCGCCAGCAGCTTGGGTTCCCAGGGGAATCAGCCCCAGCATTTT
CASSLGSQGNQPQHF
>TRBV10-1|-|-|TRBJ1-4
TGCGCCAGCAGTGAGATCCAGGAGGGAAAACTGTTTTTT
CASSEIQEGKLFF
>TRBV3-1/TRBV3-2|-|-|TRBJ1-1
TGTGCCAGCAGCCAAGGAGAGGTAAGAACTGAAGCTTTCTTT
CASSQGEVRTEAFF
>TRBV9|-|-|TRBJ1-3
TGTGCCAGCAGCGACCGAGTCTCTGGAAACACCATATATTTT
CASSDRVSGNTIYF
>TRBV5-1|-|-|TRBJ1-6
TGCGCCAGCAGCTTGGAAGGGAGTAATTCACCCCTCCACTTT
CASSLEGSNSPLHF
>TRBV24-1|-|TRBD1|TRBJ2-5
TGTGCCACCAGTTTGGGAAGTGGGACAGTCCAAGAGACCCAGTACTTC
CATSLGSGTVQETQYF
>TRBV10-3|-|TRBD1|TRBJ1-2
TGTGCCATCAACTCGGGGGGAGGGACAGGGAGGACGGCTAACTATGGCTACACCTTC
CAINSGGGTGRTANYGYTF
>TRBV3-1/TRBV3-2|-|-|TRBJ2-5
TGTGCCAGCAGCCCGTTAGTTTCAGAGACCCAGTACTTC
CASSPLVSETQYF
>TRBV5-1|-|-|TRBJ2-7
TGCGCCAGCAGCCCCGAGTCCCTACGCGAGCAGTACTTC
CASSPESLREQYF
>TRBV6-5|once|-|TRBJ2-1
TGTGCCAGCAGTTACTCTTCGCCAGGGCATAGGGAGCAGTTCTTC
CASSYSSPGHREQFF
>TRBV7-6|-|TRBD2|TRBJ2-5
TGTGCCAGCAGCTATAGCGGGGGGCTAACTGGGGAGACCCAGTACTTC
CASSYSGGLTGETQYF
>TRBV5-1|-|TRBD1|TRBJ1-2
TGCGCCAGCAGACACAGGGGGCTCGATGGCTACACCTTC
CASRHRGLDGYTF
>TRBV9|-|-|TRBJ1-6
TGTGCCAGCAGCGTAAGCGAGACACAGGGAAGCTCCTATAATTCACCCCTCCACTTT
CASSVSETQGSSYNSPLHF
>TRBV9|once|-|TRBJ2-2
TGTGCCAGCAGCGAAGAAATAGTAGGGCGGGTCTTTTTT
CASSEEIVGRVFF
>TRBV5-1|-|TRBD2|TRBJ2-1
TGCGCCAGCAGTCCGGGACTAGCGGGGAGTGAGCAGTTCTTC
CASSPGLAGSEQFF
>TRBV4-1|-|-|TRBJ1-6
TGCGCCAGCAGCCAAGAAAGGGGAACAGGCCCAGGTGGTAATTCACCCCTCCACTTT
CASSQERGTGPGGNSPLHF
>TRBV15|-|-|TRBJ2-2
TGTGCCACCAAGGGGCCTGACACCGGGGAGCTGTTTTTT
CATKGPDTGELFF
>TRBV5-1|-|-|TRBJ2-7
TGCGCCAGCAGGGAGGTAGCCTACGAGCAGTACTTC
CASREVAYEQYF
>TRBV5-6|once|TRBD1|TRBJ2-7
TGTGCCAGCAGCTTGAGGGCGACAGGGGGCAGATACGAGCAGTACTTC
CASSLRATGGRYEQYF
>TRBV27|once|-|TRBJ2-5
TGTGCCAGCAGTAAGTGGGGCACTTTTACAGAGACCCAGTACTTC
CASSKWGTFTETQYF
>TRBV12-2|-|-|TRBJ2-7
TGTGCAAGTCGCTTAGATGGGAGGAGTCGCTTC
CASRLDGRSRF
>TRBV9|few|TRBD1|TRBJ2-3
TGTGCCAGCAGCGTAGAACAGGGGGTTAGCACAGATACGCAGTATTTT
CASSVEQGVSTDTQYF
>TRBV19|-|-|TRBJ1-5
TGTGCCAGTAGTATATCCCTCTATAGCAATCAGCCCCAGCATTTT
CASSISLYSNQPQHF
>TRBV18|-|-|TRBJ1-5
TGTGCCAGCTCTTACGACAGGAATCAGCCCCAGCATTTT
CASSYDRNQPQHF
>TRBV7-6|-|-|TRBJ2-7
TGTGCCAGCAGCTTAGAGTCAGGGTTCGACGAGCAGTACTTC
CASSLESGFDEQYF
>TRBV3-1/TRBV3-2|-|-|TRBJ1-6
TGTGCCAGCAGCTTTGGGACACAGTCCTATAATTCACCCCTCCACTTT
CASSFGTQSYNSPLHF
>TRBV19|-|-|TRBJ1-5
TGTGCCAGTAGTTCGGTCAATAGCAATCAGCCCCAGCATTTT
CASSSVNSNQPQHF
>TRBV7-2|-|TRBD1|TRBJ1-6
TGTGCCAGCAGCTTGGGACAGAGCTCCTATAATTCACCCCTCCACTTT
CASSLGQSSYNSPLHF